This paragraph reports one T cell receptor (beta chain). The data derive from a study of blood T cell repertoires in COVID-19. On the study more broadly: T cells, B-cell-depleted T cells, or PBMCs supplied cDNA or gDNA.

Profiling relied on immunoSEQ multiplex PCR, and the TCRdb table lists in-frame clones only, not all of them. The table lists tens of thousands of clones, less than 80% of them singletons. Germline assignment: CDR1 MNHEY and CDR2 SVGAGI. This CDR3 is built from 15 residues. The V segment lost 6 bases and the J segment 6 bases; nucleotides outside the gene matches: 12. The clonotype comes from a human donor in a cohort sampled during active COVID-19. The chain recombines TRBV6-5 with TRBJ1-2; 8 nucleotides align to TRBD1. The specimen was peripheral blood. The CDR3 spells CASRDGTGDWNGYTF. In DNA form, the CDR3 reads TGTGCCAGCAGGGACGGGACAGGAGATTGGAATGGCTACACCTTC.